These 16 T cell receptor beta chains were all obtained from the same sample, sequenced in a study of cytomegalovirus exposure and HLA in healthy donors (dated by TCRdb to the late 2010s). The protocol used for the library was the immunoSEQ multiplex PCR assay. For the multiplex PCR, a mixture combining 60 forward primers for TCR Vbeta segments and 13 reverse primers for TCR Jbeta segments was used. TCRdb mirrors the immuneACCESS table, restricted to in-frame sequences. Some clones are absent from its copies; in checked studies, under half trace to an unresolved V gene, and the reason for the others is unknown. This sample gives about 170,000 clones in total; roughly three quarters of them show up just once. The ten biggest clones cover less than 2.5% of the sample. The source material was PBMCs. These TCRs come from a woman in her forties or fifties in good health and CMV-seronegative.

V gene TRBV28 combines with J gene TRBJ1-6; TRBD1 agrees at 9 bases. Losses at the gene ends were 6 bases for V and 9 bases for J; bases not matched to a gene: 3. Germline V gives CDR1 MDHEN, CDR2 SYDVKM. The CDR3 runs to 13 residues. CDR3 amino acids: CASRTGGGSPLHF. CDR3 coding DNA: TGTGCCAGCAGGACAGGGGGAGGTTCACCCCTCCACTTT. Full variable domain (missing parts from reference TRBV28 and TRBJ1-6): DVKVTQSSRYLVKRTGEKVFLECVQDMDHENMFWYRQDPGLGLRLIYFSYDVKMKEKGDIPEGYSVSREKKERFSLILESASTNQTSMYLCASRTGGGSPLHFGNGTRLTVT.

The V call is TRBV19, the J call TRBJ2-7; 9 bases are a match to TRBD1. CDR1 and CDR2 from the germline V gene are LNHDA and SQIVND (reference sequence). J was trimmed by 6 bases and V by 8 bases; bases with no gene match: 11. The CDR3 covers 14 residues. CDR3 sequence: CASGTGTGLGEQYF. CDR3 in DNA: TGTGCCAGTGGAACCGGGACAGGGTTGGGCGAGCAGTACTTC.

The J gene is TRBJ2-7, the V gene TRBV11-2, with 14 bases aligning to TRBD2. Unmatched junction bases numbered 13, after V lost 4 bases and J lost 2 bases. The CDR3 is 19 residues long. CDR1 is SGHAT, CDR2 FQNNGV, per germline. The CDR3 protein is CASSSLGTSGRKAAYEQYF. The DNA of the CDR3 is TGTGCCAGCAGCTCACTCGGGACTAGCGGGAGAAAGGCAGCCTACGAGCAGTACTTC.

As DNA, the CDR3 is TGCGCCAGCAGCCTCCGCGGGGCTGGGGCCAACGTCCTGACTTTC. This encodes CASSLRGAGANVLTF. The chain uses TRBV4-3 and TRBJ2-6; possibly TRBD2 for D (6 bases). CDR3 length: 15 amino acids. CDR1 LGHNA and CDR2 YSLEER come from the germline V gene. Trimming stripped 4 bases from V and 2 bases from J, with 9 bases between.

The CDR3 region is CASSGTGGYEQYF. The CDR3 bases are TGTGCCAGCAGCGGGACAGGGGGTTACGAGCAGTACTTC. The V call is TRBV9, the J call TRBJ2-7; TRBD1 agrees at 10 bases. Per germline, CDR1 SGDLS and CDR2 YYNGEE. Trimming cost V 3 bases and J 4 bases; bases outside gene matches: 1. The CDR3 has 13 amino acids. The entire variable domain, with the rest obtained from reference TRBV9 and TRBJ2-7, is as follows: DSGVTQTPKHLITATGQRVTLRCSPRSGDLSVYWYQQSLDQGLQFLIQYYNGEERAKGNILERFSAQQFPDLHSELNLSSLELGDSALYFCASSGTGGYEQYFGPGTRLTVT.

The rearrangement uses TRBV6-1 and TRBJ2-6; 7 positions match TRBD2. In germline, CDR1 is MNHNS, CDR2 SASEGT. V trimming: 2 bases; J trimming: 0 bases; junction bases outside the gene matches: 4. The CDR3 spans 17 residues. DNA of the CDR3: TGTGCCAGCAGTGAAAATGGCGGGAGCTCTGGGGCCAACGTCCTGACTTTC. Protein: CASSENGGSSGANVLTF.

J is TRBJ2-7 and V is TRBV7-3; 9 bases align to TRBD1. Germline V gives CDR1 SGHTA, CDR2 FQGTGA. The CDR3 has 16 amino acids. V shed 6 bases, J shed 0 bases, and the junction held 9 bases outside the gene matches. In DNA form, the CDR3 reads TGTGCCAGCAGTCAAACAGGGGGCTTCCCCTCCTACGAGCAGTACTTC. Translated, it gives CASSQTGGFPSYEQYF.

The rearrangement joins TRBV5-1 to TRBJ1-1, with TRBD1 as a possible D gene (5 bases). The CDR3 loop spans 15 amino acids. Trimming shortened V by 4 bases and J by 4 bases, and 17 bases separated the two germline ends. CDR1 is SGHRS, CDR2 YFSETQ, per germline. The CDR3 region has the DNA TGCGCCAGCAGCCCCAATCCGGGACTGGTCACTGAAGCTTTCTTT. It specifies CASSPNPGLVTEAFF.

This chain joins TRBV9 and TRBJ1-2; 7 nucleotides align to TRBD1. This CDR3 comprises 15 residues. Germline V gives CDR1 SGDLS, CDR2 YYNGEE. V lost 4 bases, J lost 4 bases, and 10 bases stayed unmatched. Written as DNA, the CDR3 is TGTGCCAGCAGCCCACAGGGACAGACTCTCTATGGCTACACCTTC. Protein product: CASSPQGQTLYGYTF.

Points on this clone: This specimen includes other DNA sequences encoding the same CDR3. This chain connects TRBV28 to TRBJ2-7; TRBD1 matches at 9 bases. This CDR3 comprises 14 residues. After removal of 8 bases from V and 0 bases from J, the junction contained 5 bases not matched to a gene. Germline-derived CDR1 and CDR2 are MDHEN and SYDVKM. CDR3 amino acids: CASRGQGRSYEQYF. The CDR3, as DNA: TGTGCCAGCCGAGGACAGGGGCGCTCCTACGAGCAGTACTTC.

In its sample, this clone was seen once. This chain joins TRBV4-3 and TRBJ2-1, with D hard to call. The CDR3 is 9 amino acids. Germline loops: CDR1 LGHNA, CDR2 YSLEER. The ends were cut back, 11 bases at V and 9 bases at J, with 8 bases in the middle. The CDR3 DNA sequence: TGCGCCGCGCCGGGTGAGCAGTTCTTC. Translated, it gives CAAPGEQFF.

J is TRBJ2-5 and V is TRBV4-1; 9 positions match TRBD2. V gave up 3 bases and J gave up 5 bases; unmatched junction bases: 13. Germline V CDR1 and CDR2: MGHRA, YSYEKL. The CDR3 consists of 17 residues. The DNA of the CDR3 is TGCGCCAGCAGCCAGGACGCTGGGACTAGCTTCAGTGAGACCCAGTACTTC. Translation gives CASSQDAGTSFSETQYF.

The rearrangement links TRBV5-1 to TRBJ1-4; 10 bases fit TRBD1. J lost 2 bases, V lost 3 bases, and 4 bases had no gene match. Germline V gene data show CDR1 as SGHRS and CDR2 as YFSETQ. The CDR3 length is 16 residues. CDR3 nucleotide sequence: TGCGCCAGCAGCTCGACAGGGGGCTCTACTAATGAAAAACTGTTTTTT. Translated, it gives CASSSTGGSTNEKLFF.

This clone was detected only once. V gene TRBV6-5 combines with J gene TRBJ2-1, with TRBD2 identical over 7 bases. Germline CDR1 and CDR2: MNHEY and SVGAGI. Trimming cost V 6 bases and J 4 bases; bases outside gene matches: 6. The CDR3 covers 14 residues. The CDR3 loop is CASRVAGRYNEQFF. For the CDR3, the DNA is TGTGCCAGCAGAGTAGCGGGCCGATACAATGAGCAGTTCTTC.

The DNA for the CDR3 is TGCGCCAGCAGCCCAACTAGCGGGGGCCGGGATACGCAGTATTTT. Translating it yields CASSPTSGGRDTQYF. The V and J genes are TRBV5-1 and TRBJ2-3, with TRBD2 matching 11 bases. The CDR3 extends over 15 amino acids. CDR1 is SGHRS and CDR2 is YFSETQ in the germline V gene. V was clipped by 4 bases and J by 6 bases; unmatched bases: 7.

V usage is TRBV11-2 and J usage is TRBJ2-3, with unresolved D. Germline V lookup: CDR1 SGHAT, CDR2 FQNNGV. V lost 5 bases and J lost 6, with 6 bases in between. This CDR3 is built from 11 residues. CDR3 DNA: TGTGCCAGCAGCCCGCAGGATACGCAGTATTTT. Amino acids: CASSPQDTQYF.